This T cell receptor beta chain was recorded in a study of monozygotic twins with inflammatory bowel disease. The germline V gene encodes CDR1 DFQATT and CDR2 SNEGSKA (reference sequence). The CDR3 sequence is 14 residues long. It was approximately 3,500 ng of total RNA that each TCR library used. Following a re-call of the 5' RACE reads, TCRdb has one entry per CDR3 protein and lacks DNA. The repertoire table contains some 300,000 distinct CDR3 sequences. This clonotype was sampled from a human donor with ulcerative colitis or Crohn's disease, or a healthy co-twin of an affected twin (not recorded which). Material for sequencing was blood. V and J are TRBV20-1 and TRBJ2-5; TCRdb's D call of TRBD1 is untestable without DNA. This chain's CDR3 is CSARVPGIQETQYF.